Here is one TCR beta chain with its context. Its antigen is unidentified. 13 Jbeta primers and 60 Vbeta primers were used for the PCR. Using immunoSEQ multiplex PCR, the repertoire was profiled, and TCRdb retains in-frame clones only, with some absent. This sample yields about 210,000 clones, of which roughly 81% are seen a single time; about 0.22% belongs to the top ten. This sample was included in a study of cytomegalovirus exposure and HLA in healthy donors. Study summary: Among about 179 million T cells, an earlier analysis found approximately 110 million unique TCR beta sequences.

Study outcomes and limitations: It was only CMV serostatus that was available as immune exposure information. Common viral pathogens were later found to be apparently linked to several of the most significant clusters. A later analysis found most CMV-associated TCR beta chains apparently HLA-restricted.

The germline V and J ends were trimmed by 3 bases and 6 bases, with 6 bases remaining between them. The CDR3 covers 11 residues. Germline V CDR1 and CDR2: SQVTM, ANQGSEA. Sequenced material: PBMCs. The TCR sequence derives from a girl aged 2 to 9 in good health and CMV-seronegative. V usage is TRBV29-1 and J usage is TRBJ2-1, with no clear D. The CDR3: CSVDSFNEQFF. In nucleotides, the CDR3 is TGCAGCGTTGATAGTTTCAATGAGCAGTTCTTC.